Included here is one TCR beta chain sequence, with context. No antigen is known for it. This entry is derived from a study of cytomegalovirus exposure and HLA in healthy donors. Study-wide points: In vitro testing confirmed a few CMV-associated chains as specific for CMV antigens.

This CDR3 contains 14 residues. With V trimmed by 8 bases and J by 5 bases, 7 bases remained unmatched. Germline CDR1 MNHNS, CDR2 SASEGT. Clones were read by immunoSEQ multiplex PCR, and TCRdb kept only the in-frame ones, dropping some. The sample yields 150,000 or so clones, roughly 80% seen once. The chain couples TRBV6-1 to TRBJ2-1, with 9 bases that match TRBD1. The source material was PBMCs. This clonotype was sampled from a man aged 30 to 39 in good health and CMV-seropositive. Here the CDR3 DNA reads TGTGCCAGCGTGAAACAGGGGGCCGACAATGAGCAGTTCTTC. Protein: CASVKQGADNEQFF.